A selection of T cell receptor beta chains follows, all from one sample in a study of blood T cell repertoires in COVID-19. Sequenced by immunoSEQ multiplex PCR; TCRdb stores in-frame clones only, minus some. The table includes about 300,000 clones, roughly 86% detected once. What was sequenced was PBMCs or T cells enriched from blood (not recorded which). All receptors derive from a woman aged 45 to 65 who had been exposed to COVID-19. CDR3s include the opening cysteine and the closing phenylalanine or tryptophan. Each record gives: J gene, V gene, clone size, CDR3 protein. Clone sizes are given selectively: once, few, many, or a class where the clone is expanded.

j_call: TRBJ2-7
v_call: TRBV12-3/TRBV12-4
clone_size: NA
cdr3_aa: CASSSQGFEQYF

j_call: TRBJ2-1
v_call: TRBV19
clone_size: NA
cdr3_aa: CASSRSGNEQFF

j_call: TRBJ2-7
v_call: TRBV27
clone_size: NA
cdr3_aa: CASSWTTGENEQYF

j_call: TRBJ2-7
v_call: TRBV6-2/TRBV6-3
clone_size: NA
cdr3_aa: CASSSGTDYEQYF

j_call: TRBJ2-5
v_call: TRBV5-6
clone_size: NA
cdr3_aa: CASSLLISGGNQETQYF

j_call: TRBJ1-2
v_call: TRBV3-1/TRBV3-2
clone_size: NA
cdr3_aa: CASSPGTGNYGYTF

j_call: TRBJ2-1
v_call: TRBV6-5
clone_size: NA
cdr3_aa: CASSYGGTYNEQFF

j_call: TRBJ1-1
v_call: TRBV5-6
clone_size: NA
cdr3_aa: CASSLAGLAAFF

j_call: TRBJ2-3
v_call: TRBV11-2
clone_size: NA
cdr3_aa: CASSLEWRGEADTQYF

j_call: TRBJ1-5
v_call: TRBV6-5
clone_size: NA
cdr3_aa: CAGSGTGNQPQHF

j_call: TRBJ2-5
v_call: TRBV10-1
clone_size: NA
cdr3_aa: CASSESPGGQNTGTQYF

j_call: TRBJ1-3
v_call: TRBV3-1/TRBV3-2
clone_size: NA
cdr3_aa: CASSRGGGDSGNTIYF

j_call: TRBJ2-7
v_call: TRBV6-4
clone_size: NA
cdr3_aa: CASCARGPDYEQYF

j_call: TRBJ1-1
v_call: TRBV12-5
clone_size: NA
cdr3_aa: CASGPDRGKDTEAFF

j_call: TRBJ2-7
v_call: TRBV4-2
clone_size: NA
cdr3_aa: CASSQATSGGTYEQYF

j_call: TRBJ2-7
v_call: TRBV7-2
clone_size: few
cdr3_aa: CASSLSRSQVGEQYF

j_call: TRBJ2-2
v_call: TRBV19
clone_size: NA
cdr3_aa: CASSRQGSGELFF

j_call: TRBJ2-7
v_call: TRBV28
clone_size: NA
cdr3_aa: CASRGDSSYEQYF

j_call: TRBJ2-7
v_call: TRBV6-2/TRBV6-3
clone_size: NA
cdr3_aa: CASSYSIRLRGGTAYEQYF

j_call: TRBJ1-2
v_call: TRBV19
clone_size: NA
cdr3_aa: CASSPIPGRGGYTF

j_call: TRBJ1-4
v_call: TRBV3-1/TRBV3-2
clone_size: NA
cdr3_aa: CASSPLGQDAEKLFF

j_call: TRBJ2-2
v_call: TRBV7-9
clone_size: NA
cdr3_aa: CASSLPGQAGPLNTGELFF

j_call: TRBJ2-2
v_call: TRBV16
clone_size: NA
cdr3_aa: CASSQDRDDTGELFF

j_call: TRBJ2-5
v_call: TRBV5-4
clone_size: NA
cdr3_aa: CASSLEASGGRIETQYF

j_call: TRBJ2-1
v_call: TRBV5-4
clone_size: NA
cdr3_aa: CASSIGLAGGSEQFF

j_call: TRBJ1-1
v_call: TRBV3-1/TRBV3-2
clone_size: NA
cdr3_aa: CASSQGTGGALPAFF

j_call: TRBJ2-1
v_call: TRBV24-1
clone_size: NA
cdr3_aa: CATSDSNTGTGYNEQFF

j_call: TRBJ2-1
v_call: TRBV3-1/TRBV3-2
clone_size: NA
cdr3_aa: CASSQGGAGGYNEQFF

j_call: TRBJ1-2
v_call: TRBV5-1
clone_size: NA
cdr3_aa: CASSLDREYYGYTF

j_call: TRBJ2-1
v_call: TRBV7-9
clone_size: NA
cdr3_aa: CASSPPAYNEQFF

j_call: TRBJ2-7
v_call: TRBV7-2
clone_size: once
cdr3_aa: CASSLYGQGAYEQYF

j_call: TRBJ1-4
v_call: TRBV6-5
clone_size: NA
cdr3_aa: CASRPTGFNEKLFF

j_call: TRBJ2-1
v_call: TRBV3-1/TRBV3-2
clone_size: NA
cdr3_aa: CASSPRDRDNEQFF

j_call: TRBJ2-3
v_call: TRBV6-1
clone_size: NA
cdr3_aa: CASSEPSTTDTQYF

j_call: TRBJ2-7
v_call: TRBV27
clone_size: NA
cdr3_aa: CASSFRGGAGQYF

j_call: TRBJ1-5
v_call: TRBV5-5
clone_size: NA
cdr3_aa: CASSFSSTNQPQHF

j_call: TRBJ1-5
v_call: TRBV3-1/TRBV3-2
clone_size: NA
cdr3_aa: CASSQTGMAQPQHF

j_call: TRBJ2-2
v_call: TRBV7-9
clone_size: few
cdr3_aa: CASSSRDRDTGELFF

j_call: TRBJ1-2
v_call: TRBV10-3
clone_size: NA
cdr3_aa: CATRQGENYGYTF

j_call: TRBJ2-2
v_call: TRBV30
clone_size: few
cdr3_aa: CAWTLGNTGELFF

j_call: TRBJ1-6
v_call: TRBV5-1
clone_size: NA
cdr3_aa: CASSLQPTGQNSPLHF

j_call: TRBJ1-2
v_call: TRBV24-1
clone_size: NA
cdr3_aa: CATSGQGIGYTF

j_call: TRBJ2-3
v_call: TRBV9
clone_size: few
cdr3_aa: CASSVYLGQGGDTQYF